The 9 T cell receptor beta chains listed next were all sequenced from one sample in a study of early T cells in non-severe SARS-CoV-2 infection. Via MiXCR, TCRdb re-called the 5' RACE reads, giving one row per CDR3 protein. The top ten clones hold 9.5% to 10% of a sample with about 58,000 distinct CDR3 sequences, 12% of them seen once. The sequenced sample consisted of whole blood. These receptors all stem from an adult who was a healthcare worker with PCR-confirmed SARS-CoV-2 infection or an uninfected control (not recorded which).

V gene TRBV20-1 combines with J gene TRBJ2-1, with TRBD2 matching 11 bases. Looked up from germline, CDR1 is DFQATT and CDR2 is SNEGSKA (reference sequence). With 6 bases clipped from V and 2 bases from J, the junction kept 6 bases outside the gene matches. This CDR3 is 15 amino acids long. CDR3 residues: CSARLAGFPYNEQFF. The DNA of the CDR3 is TGCAGTGCGCGACTAGCGGGGTTTCCCTACAATGAGCAGTTCTTC.

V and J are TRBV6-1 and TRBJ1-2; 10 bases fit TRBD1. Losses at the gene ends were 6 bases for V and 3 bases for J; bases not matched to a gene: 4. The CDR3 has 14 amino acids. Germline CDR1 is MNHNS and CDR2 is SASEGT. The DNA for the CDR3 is TGTGCCAGCAGCAGACAGGGGGCAGACTATGGCTACACCTTC. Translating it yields CASSRQGADYGYTF.

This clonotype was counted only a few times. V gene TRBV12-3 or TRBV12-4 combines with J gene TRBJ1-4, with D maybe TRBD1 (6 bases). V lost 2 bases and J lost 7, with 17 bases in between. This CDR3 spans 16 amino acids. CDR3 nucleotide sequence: TGTGCCAGCAGTTTAAAGACAGGACCTTTGGGTGAAAAACTGTTTTTT. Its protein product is CASSLKTGPLGEKLFF.

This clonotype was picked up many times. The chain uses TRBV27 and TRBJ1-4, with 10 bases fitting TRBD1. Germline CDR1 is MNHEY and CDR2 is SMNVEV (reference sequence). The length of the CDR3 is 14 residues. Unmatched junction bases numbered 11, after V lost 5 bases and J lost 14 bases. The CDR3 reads CASSAPGQGSVLFF. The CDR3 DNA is TGTGCCAGCAGTGCACCGGGACAGGGGTCGGTGCTGTTTTTT.

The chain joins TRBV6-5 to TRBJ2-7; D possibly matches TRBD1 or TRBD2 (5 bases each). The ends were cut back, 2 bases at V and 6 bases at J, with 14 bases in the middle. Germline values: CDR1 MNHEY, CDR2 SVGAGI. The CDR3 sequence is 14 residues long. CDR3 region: CASSYGTSASEQYF. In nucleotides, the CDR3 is TGTGCCAGCAGTTACGGGACCAGCGCCAGCGAGCAGTACTTC.

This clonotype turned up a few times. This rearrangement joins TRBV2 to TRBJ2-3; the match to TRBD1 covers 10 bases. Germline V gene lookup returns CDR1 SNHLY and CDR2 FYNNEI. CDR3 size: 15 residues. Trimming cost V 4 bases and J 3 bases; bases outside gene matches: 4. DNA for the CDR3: TGTGCCAGCAGTGCCGGACAGGGGGGAACAGATACGCAGTATTTT. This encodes CASSAGQGGTDTQYF.

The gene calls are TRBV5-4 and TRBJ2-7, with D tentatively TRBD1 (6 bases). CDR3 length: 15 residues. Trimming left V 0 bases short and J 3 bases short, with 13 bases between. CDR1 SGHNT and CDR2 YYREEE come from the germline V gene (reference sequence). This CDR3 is CASSLAWTENYEQYF. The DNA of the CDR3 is TGTGCCAGCAGCTTGGCGTGGACAGAGAACTACGAGCAGTACTTC. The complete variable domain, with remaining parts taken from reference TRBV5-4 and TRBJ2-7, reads ETGVTQSPTHLIKTRGQQVTLRCSSQSGHNTVSWYQQALGQGPQFIFQYYREEENGRGNFPPRFSGLQFPNYSSELNVNALELDDSALYLCASSLAWTENYEQYFGPGTRLTVT.

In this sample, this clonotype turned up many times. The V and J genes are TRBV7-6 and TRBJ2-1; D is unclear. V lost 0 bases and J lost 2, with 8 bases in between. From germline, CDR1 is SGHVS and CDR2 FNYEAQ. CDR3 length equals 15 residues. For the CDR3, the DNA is TGTGCCAGCAGCTTAGCACCAGGAGCCTACAATGAGCAGTTCTTC. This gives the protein CASSLAPGAYNEQFF.

As DNA, the CDR3 is TGTGCCAGCAGGCCTGGTAGGAGCGGGGGAGAAGATACGCAGTATTTT. This gives the protein CASRPGRSGGEDTQYF. The chain joins TRBV9 to TRBJ2-3; 8 bases are shared with TRBD2. The CDR3 contains 16 residues. V was pared by 5 bases and J by 5 bases, with 13 bases of the junction left unmatched. Germline lookup yields CDR1 SGDLS and CDR2 YYNGEE.